A selection of T cell receptor beta chains follows, all from one sample in a study of T cells after somatic rescue of genetic block. Libraries were prepared by immunoSEQ multiplex PCR; TCRdb keeps only in-frame clonotypes and omits some of them. This table holds 70,000 to 95,000 clones, about 90% found once. Sequencing was performed on peripheral blood mononuclear cells (PBMCs). The receptor source for this set is a young woman. Each CDR3 is given with its conserved first and last residue.

cdr3_aa j_call v_call
CASRYGGDTQYF TRBJ2-3 TRBV7-9
CASSPLRPIEGKYEQYF TRBJ2-7 TRBV11-2
CASSLTGSYGYTF TRBJ1-2 TRBV19
CASSFLPSGGYTF TRBJ1-2 TRBV28
CASSRRGAQVRGYTF TRBJ1-2 TRBV28
CASSERSGTGPFF TRBJ2-1 TRBV6-1
CASGTDTQYF TRBJ2-3 TRBV7-9
CASSLVPGGSYEQYF TRBJ2-7 TRBV7-8
CASSPVGQGGINIQYF TRBJ2-4 TRBV28
CATLIGTSGSGSTDTQYF TRBJ2-3 TRBV10-3
CASSERGGGTYETQYF TRBJ2-5 TRBV25-1
CARRLAELGGQYF TRBJ2-7 TRBV19
CASSPGTGWAYGYTF TRBJ1-2 TRBV9
CASSAKEGSFGYNEQFF TRBJ2-1 TRBV9
CASSTTGLNNEQFF TRBJ2-1 TRBV9
CASSLSGRLAGAYNEQFF TRBJ2-1 TRBV27
CASRDPGQIITGANVLTF TRBJ2-6 TRBV2